The text below deals with one T cell receptor beta chain. Its antigen remains unknown. After constant-region reverse-primer amplification, full-length variable regions underwent semi-nested PCR with Nested Universal Primer A. TCRdb ran MiXCR on the 5' RACE reads and lists one entry per CDR3 protein. The sample lists under 65,000 distinct CDR3 sequences, 25% to 35% occurring once. Germline V gene lookup returns CDR1 MDHEN and CDR2 SYDVKM. Trimming took 6 bases from V and 8 from J; bases not matched to a gene: 11. The CDR3 has 15 amino acids. Study-level results: Tumor-infiltrating Treg TCR alpha and beta sequences overlapped most with tumor naive CD4+ T cells, then blood naive.

This rearrangement joins TRBV28 to TRBJ2-3; TRBD2 matches 10 bases. Sequenced sample: tumor-infiltrating memory CD4+ T cells sorted from the breast tumor. Sample subset: memory CD4+ T cells, CD4+CD45RO+CD25-. The receptor was isolated from a female donor with breast cancer. As DNA, the CDR3 is TGTGCCAGCAGCTCGAAGCGGGAGGGAAGGGGTACGCAGTATTTT. As protein: CASSSKREGRGTQYF. The variable domain in full, completed from reference TRBV28 and TRBJ2-3, reads DVKVTQSSRYLVKRTGEKVFLECVQDMDHENMFWYRQDPGLGLRLIYFSYDVKMKEKGDIPEGYSVSREKKERFSLILESASTNQTSMYLCASSSKREGRGTQYFGPGTRLTVL.